A selection of T cell receptor beta chains follows, all from one sample in a study of early T cells in non-severe SARS-CoV-2 infection. MiXCR, run by TCRdb on the 5' RACE reads, gives a single entry per CDR3 protein. The sample consists of around 26,000 distinct CDR3 sequences, roughly 4.2% of them appearing once. Sequencing input: whole blood. The receptor source for this set is an adult who was a healthcare worker with PCR-confirmed SARS-CoV-2 infection or an uninfected control (not recorded which). CDR3s include the opening cysteine and the closing phenylalanine or tryptophan. D genes are given only for firm matches. Clone size is given for some rows only: seen once, a few or many times, or a class if the clone is expanded.

>TRBD1|TRBJ1-1|many|TRBV27
CASSSTTGVFTEAFF
TGTGCCAGCAGTTCAACGACAGGGGTTTTCACTGAAGCTTTCTTT
>.|TRBJ2-4|many|TRBV13
CASRKSGREKYIQYF
TGTGCCAGCAGAAAAAGTGGTCGGGAGAAGTACATTCAGTACTTC
>TRBD1|TRBJ2-7|many|TRBV10-2
CASSEPWGQGTAYEQYF
TGCGCCAGCAGCGAACCCTGGGGACAGGGAACGGCCTACGAGCAGTACTTC
>.|TRBJ2-3|few|TRBV6-1
CASGTHSTDTQYF
TGTGCCAGCGGTACCCACAGCACAGATACGCAGTATTTT
>TRBD2|TRBJ2-1|few|TRBV11-2
CASSLEVAGVPGDEQFF
TGTGCCAGCAGCTTAGAGGTAGCGGGAGTGCCCGGGGATGAGCAGTTCTTC
>TRBD1|TRBJ2-7|.|TRBV20-1
CSAASGTGISAYEQYF
TGCAGTGCTGCCTCCGGGACAGGGATCTCCGCCTACGAGCAGTACTTC
>.|TRBJ2-7|.|TRBV4-2
CASSQGDSYEQYF
TGTGCCAGCAGCCAAGGGGATTCCTACGAGCAGTACTTC
>.|TRBJ2-1|many|TRBV12-3/TRBV12-4
CASRPRGGLGSYNEQFF
TGTGCCAGCAGGCCTAGAGGGGGTTTAGGCTCCTACAATGAGCAGTTCTTC
>.|TRBJ2-7|few|TRBV7-8
CASSLVADEQYF
TGTGCCAGCAGCTTAGTGGCTGACGAGCAGTACTTC
>.|TRBJ2-7|many|TRBV6-5
CASSYSRTLEQYF
TGTGCCAGCAGTTACTCCAGGACTCTCGAGCAGTACTTC
>.|TRBJ2-2|.|TRBV12-3/TRBV12-4
CASSFSDRNTGELFF
TGTGCCAGCAGTTTTTCGGACCGGAACACCGGGGAGCTGTTTTTT
>.|TRBJ1-5|many|TRBV12-3/TRBV12-4
CASSHRSWGNQPQHF
TGTGCCAGCAGTCACAGGAGTTGGGGCAATCAGCCCCAGCATTTT
>TRBD2|TRBJ2-4|many|TRBV6-6
CASSPQRERLNIQYF
TGTGCCAGCAGTCCCCAGCGGGAGCGTCTAAACATTCAGTACTTC
>.|TRBJ1-5|few|TRBV12-3/TRBV12-4
CASSFGGQGLPQHF
TGTGCCAGCAGTTTTGGCGGACAAGGGTTGCCCCAGCATTTT
>TRBD1|TRBJ2-1|.|TRBV6-5
CASMGQGARNEQFF
TGTGCCAGCATGGGTCAGGGGGCGCGGAATGAGCAGTTCTTC
>TRBD2|TRBJ2-4|many|TRBV3-1
CASSPPGLAGNIQYF
TGTGCCAGCAGCCCACCCGGACTAGCGGGGAACATTCAGTACTTC
>TRBD2|TRBJ2-1|.|TRBV4-1
CASSFGTSGPNEQFF
TGCGCCAGCAGTTTCGGGACTAGCGGTCCTAATGAGCAGTTCTTC
>TRBD1|TRBJ1-6|.|TRBV5-6
CASSSVTGNSPLHF
TGTGCCAGCAGCTCGGTGACAGGGAATTCACCCCTCCACTTT
>.|TRBJ2-2|few|TRBV21-1
CASSKGSTRSGELFF
TGTGCCAGCAGCAAAGGTTCGACTCGTTCCGGGGAGCTGTTTTTT
>.|TRBJ2-5|many|TRBV7-3
CASSSEGQETQYF
TGTGCCAGCAGCTCGGAGGGCCAAGAGACCCAGTACTTC
>.|TRBJ2-7|many|TRBV30
CAWTQGYEQYF
TGTGCCTGGACACAGGGATACGAGCAGTACTTC
>.|TRBJ2-3|many|TRBV5-1
CASRNGQITDTQYF
TGCGCCAGCAGGAATGGACAGATCACAGATACGCAGTATTTT
>TRBD2|TRBJ2-5|many|TRBV11-2
CASSTGLAGEEETQYF
TGTGCCAGCAGCACGGGACTAGCGGGAGAGGAAGAGACCCAGTACTTC
>.|TRBJ1-1|medium-sized|TRBV30
CAWRRWGENTEAFF
TGTGCCTGGAGGCGGTGGGGGGAGAACACTGAAGCTTTCTTT
>.|TRBJ2-4|few|TRBV7-8
CASSRGMAAKNIQYF
TGTGCCAGCAGCCGGGGGATGGCAGCCAAAAACATTCAGTACTTC
>TRBD1|TRBJ1-1|many|TRBV12-3/TRBV12-4
CASSTRDRGDTEAFF
TGTGCCAGCAGTACCCGGGACAGGGGCGACACTGAAGCTTTCTTT
>.|TRBJ2-1|many|TRBV7-3
CASSLTGDYNEQFF
TGTGCCAGCAGCTTAACAGGGGACTACAATGAGCAGTTCTTC
>.|TRBJ2-3|.|TRBV19
CASSRTRRGAESPGTDTQYF
TGTGCCAGTAGTCGGACTCGAAGGGGGGCTGAATCCCCAGGCACAGATACGCAGTATTTT
>.|TRBJ1-6|few|TRBV7-2
CASTQTRGSPLHF
TGTGCCAGCACCCAAACCCGGGGTTCACCCCTCCACTTT
>.|TRBJ2-2|few|TRBV12-3/TRBV12-4
CASSLGANTGELFF
TGTGCCAGCAGTTTGGGCGCGAACACCGGGGAGCTGTTTTTT
>TRBD2|TRBJ2-1|few|TRBV27
CASSSGTSGSNEQFF
TGTGCCAGCAGTTCTGGGACTAGCGGGAGCAATGAGCAGTTCTTC
>.|TRBJ1-1|many|TRBV2
CASSGSTMNTEAFF
TGTGCCAGCAGTGGTAGCACTATGAACACTGAAGCTTTCTTT
>.|TRBJ2-2|many|TRBV12-5
CASGLGLGSNTGELFF
TGTGCTAGTGGTTTGGGACTAGGGTCGAACACCGGGGAGCTGTTTTTT
>TRBD2|TRBJ2-1|many|TRBV6-1
CASLTELAGPNEQFF
TGTGCCAGCTTGACGGAACTAGCGGGACCGAATGAGCAGTTCTTC
>.|TRBJ2-3|many|TRBV20-1
CSAIVSTDTQYF
TGCAGTGCCATAGTCAGCACAGATACGCAGTATTTT
>.|TRBJ2-7|many|TRBV28
CASSLGRGDEQYF
TGTGCCAGCAGTTTGGGCAGGGGGGACGAGCAGTACTTC
>.|TRBJ2-7|many|TRBV5-5
CASSTGTENYEQYF
TGTGCCAGCAGCACCGGTACCGAGAACTACGAGCAGTACTTC
>.|TRBJ2-2|many|TRBV11-2
CASSAGTKNTGELFF
TGTGCCAGCAGCGCCGGGACCAAGAACACCGGGGAGCTGTTTTTT
>TRBD2|TRBJ2-7|many|TRBV20-1
CSALAGDQEQYF
TGCAGTGCTCTAGCGGGAGATCAAGAGCAGTACTTC
>.|TRBJ1-1|many|TRBV20-1
CSVQLLLNTEAFF
TGCAGTGTGCAGCTATTGTTGAACACTGAAGCTTTCTTT
>.|TRBJ2-1|many|TRBV12-2
CASRSRLAGVLNEQFF
TGTGCAAGTCGCTCCAGACTAGCGGGGGTACTCAATGAGCAGTTCTTC
>TRBD2|TRBJ2-1|many|TRBV4-2
CASSQSGRAPNEQFF
TGTGCCAGCAGCCAATCCGGGAGGGCCCCCAATGAGCAGTTCTTC
>TRBD1|TRBJ1-5|many|TRBV27
CASRPRDRNQPQHF
TGTGCCAGCAGACCACGGGACAGGAATCAGCCCCAGCATTTT
>.|TRBJ2-1|many|TRBV13
CASSLVTGYNEQFF
TGTGCCAGCAGCTTAGTCACAGGTTACAATGAGCAGTTCTTC
>.|TRBJ1-2|few|TRBV10-2
CASRVSRTYGYTF
TGCGCCAGCAGAGTCTCAAGAACGTATGGCTACACCTTC
>.|TRBJ2-2|many|TRBV4-2
CASSSSVLSNTGELFF
TGTGCCAGCAGCTCAAGCGTACTTTCGAACACCGGGGAGCTGTTTTTT
>TRBD1|TRBJ1-3|many|TRBV18
CASSPYALTGTGSIVTGNTIYF
TGTGCCAGCTCACCGTACGCCCTTACCGGGACAGGGTCCATTGTCACTGGAAACACCATATATTTT
>.|TRBJ2-1|many|TRBV14
CASSQELYTSGPSYNEQFF
TGTGCCAGCAGCCAAGAGCTGTATACAAGCGGCCCCTCCTACAATGAGCAGTTCTTC
>TRBD2|TRBJ2-7|many|TRBV7-6
CASSLVVSSGRDEQYF
TGTGCCAGCAGCTTAGTGGTGTCTAGCGGGAGAGACGAGCAGTACTTC
>.|TRBJ1-5|.|TRBV28
CASSFWARNQPQHF
TGTGCCAGCAGTTTCTGGGCTCGCAATCAGCCCCAGCATTTT
>.|TRBJ2-1|many|TRBV7-8
CASSLDPTYNEQFF
TGTGCCAGCAGCTTAGACCCCACCTACAATGAGCAGTTCTTC
>TRBD1|TRBJ2-1|many|TRBV5-1
CASSLAGTGSDEQFF
TGCGCCAGCAGCTTGGCTGGGACAGGGTCCGATGAGCAGTTCTTC
>TRBD2|TRBJ2-1|many|TRBV11-2
CASSSGGDLYNEQFF
TGTGCCAGCAGCTCCGGGGGGGACCTTTACAATGAGCAGTTCTTC
>TRBD2|TRBJ2-7|many|TRBV20-1
CSARIRRESNYEQYF
TGCAGTGCTCGTATCCGGCGGGAGAGTAACTACGAGCAGTACTTC
>TRBD1|TRBJ2-3|many|TRBV2
CASRRTGVNTDTQYF
TGTGCCAGCCGCAGGACAGGGGTGAACACAGATACGCAGTATTTT
>.|TRBJ2-1|few|TRBV6-1
CASSETRSNNEQFF
TGTGCCAGCAGTGAAACTAGGAGCAACAATGAGCAGTTCTTC
>.|TRBJ1-2|many|TRBV19
CASRTATLNYGYTF
TGTGCCAGCCGGACAGCGACCCTGAACTATGGCTACACCTTC
>TRBD1|TRBJ1-5|few|TRBV12-3/TRBV12-4
CASRRSDRGPQHF
TGTGCCAGCAGACGTAGTGACAGGGGGCCCCAGCATTTT
>TRBD2|TRBJ2-3|many|TRBV29-1
CSVRLAADTQYF
TGCAGCGTTCGACTAGCTGCAGATACGCAGTATTTT